Following are 27 T cell receptor beta chains from one sample sequenced in a study of cytomegalovirus exposure and HLA in healthy donors (dated by TCRdb to the late 2010s). The library was generated by the immunoSEQ multiplex PCR assay. TCRdb provides this immuneACCESS table in a form limited to in-frame rearrangements. Some clones are lacking; in checked studies, under half of them reflect an unresolved V gene, and why the rest are absent is not known. The sample contains 80,000 to 95,000 clones, around 93% of them found a single time. The top ten clonotypes cover approximately 1.1% of the sample. The material sequenced was PBMCs. These receptors were obtained from a woman aged 30 to 39 in good health and CMV-seropositive.

The J gene is TRBJ1-2, the V gene TRBV7-2; 7 bases align to TRBD1. From germline, CDR1 is SGHTA and CDR2 FQGNSA. V was clipped by 1 base and J by 8 bases; unmatched bases: 10. The CDR3 is made up of 15 amino acids. The CDR3 protein is CASSLGDSSYLGYTF. As DNA, the CDR3 is TGTGCCAGCAGCTTAGGGGACAGTTCCTACCTAGGCTACACCTTC.

This chain links TRBV7-2 with TRBJ2-2; perhaps TRBD1 as D (5 bases). Germline values: CDR1 SGHTA, CDR2 FQGNSA. The germline V and J ends were trimmed by 2 bases and 4 bases, with 11 bases remaining between them. The CDR3 spans 15 residues. The CDR3 protein is CASSLIGAVTGELFF. CDR3 DNA sequence: TGTGCCAGCAGCTTAATTGGGGCGGTCACCGGGGAGCTGTTTTTT. Full variable domain (outside the CDR3, taken from reference TRBV7-2 and TRBJ2-2): GAGVSQSPSNKVTEKGKDVELRCDPISGHTALYWYRQSLGQGLEFLIYFQGNSAPDKSGLPSDRFSAERTGGSVSTLTIQRTQQEDSAVYLCASSLIGAVTGELFFGEGSRLTVL.

This chain joins TRBV7-2 and TRBJ1-1, with 9 bases that match TRBD1. The V and J ends lost 4 bases and 3 bases, in that order; junction bases with no gene match: 6. The CDR3 contains 15 residues. Germline values: CDR1 SGHTA, CDR2 FQGNSA. CDR3 protein: CASSYSGTGYTEAFF. DNA of the CDR3: TGTGCCAGCAGCTATTCCGGGACAGGGTACACTGAAGCTTTCTTT. The whole variable domain, filled in from reference TRBV7-2 and TRBJ1-1, reads GAGVSQSPSNKVTEKGKDVELRCDPISGHTALYWYRQSLGQGLEFLIYFQGNSAPDKSGLPSDRFSAERTGGSVSTLTIQRTQQEDSAVYLCASSYSGTGYTEAFFGQGTRLTVV.

The rearrangement uses TRBV28 and TRBJ1-1; D is unclear. The CDR3 totals 12 residues. The germline V gene has CDR1 MDHEN and CDR2 SYDVKM. Between the trimmed V and J ends, which lost 4 bases and 2 bases, there was a span of 5 bases. CDR3 sequence: CASSSSNTEAFF. Written as DNA, the CDR3 is TGTGCCAGCAGTTCGAGTAACACTGAAGCTTTCTTT.

This chain uses TRBV7-9 with TRBJ2-5, with a weak D call TRBD2 (6 bases). The germline V and J ends were trimmed by 0 bases and 5 bases, with 13 bases remaining between them. The CDR3 spans 15 residues. Germline assignment: CDR1 SEHNR and CDR2 FQNEAQ (reference sequence). Here the CDR3 reads CASSLALTGGETQYF. Written as DNA, the CDR3 is TGTGCCAGCAGCTTAGCTCTTACAGGAGGGGAGACCCAGTACTTC. Drawing the rest from reference TRBV7-9 and TRBJ2-5, the complete variable domain is DTGVSQNPRHKITKRGQNVTFRCDPISEHNRLYWYRQTLGQGPEFLTYFQNEAQLEKSRLLSDRFSAERPKGSFSTLEIQRTEQGDSAMYLCASSLALTGGETQYFGPGTRLLVL.

The chain couples TRBV15 to TRBJ2-3; D possibly corresponds to TRBD2 (5 bases). The CDR3 length is 13 residues. Per the germline V gene, CDR1 is LNHNV and CDR2 is YYDKDF (reference sequence). V lost 5 bases, J lost 3 bases, and 9 bases lay in between. The CDR3 reads CATSSRGTDTQYF. In nucleotides, the CDR3 is TGTGCCACCAGCTCCCGGGGAACAGATACGCAGTATTTT.

The V call is TRBV7-2, the J call TRBJ2-7; maybe TRBD2 (5 bases). Germline CDR1 SGHTA, CDR2 FQGNSA. The CDR3 length is 14 residues. V dropped 3 bases and J dropped 1 base, with 10 bases sitting between them. CDR3 in DNA: TGTGCCAGCAGCTTCGAGGGCAGATCCTACGAGCAGTACTTC. Translated: CASSFEGRSYEQYF.

The rearrangement uses TRBV7-7 and TRBJ2-1; TRBD2 matches 13 bases. Germline CDR1 reads SSHAT; CDR2 reads FNYEAQ (reference sequence). V lost 8 bases and J lost 6; bases outside the gene matches: 1. This CDR3 is built from 13 residues. The CDR3, as DNA: TGTGCCAGCGGACTAGCGGGAGTCAATGAGCAGTTCTTC. Amino acid sequence: CASGLAGVNEQFF. The full variable domain, in which reference TRBV7-7 and TRBJ2-1 provide the parts outside the CDR3, is GAGVSQSPRYKVTKRGQDVTLRCDPISSHATLYWYQQALGQGPEFLTYFNYEAQPDKSGLPSDRFSAERPEGSISTLTIQRTEQRDSAMYRCASGLAGVNEQFFGPGTRLTVL.

Only one count was recorded for this clone. The J gene is TRBJ1-2, the V gene TRBV6-5, with D uncertain. The V gene's germline CDR1 is MNHEY and CDR2 SVGAGI. Trimming took 5 bases from V and 4 from J, leaving 17 bases between them. The CDR3 consists of 15 residues. The CDR3 here is CASSRPGTHSYGYTF. As DNA, the CDR3 is TGTGCCAGCAGTAGACCGGGAACCCACAGCTATGGCTACACCTTC.

V usage is TRBV11-2 and J usage is TRBJ2-1; 10 nucleotides align to TRBD2. The germline V gene has CDR1 SGHAT and CDR2 FQNNGV. V lost 7 bases, J lost 6 bases, and 12 bases stayed unmatched. The CDR3 is 16 amino acids. CDR3 DNA: TGTGCCAGCACCCGGTTTCCGACTAGCGGGTTCAATGAGCAGTTCTTC. Its translation is CASTRFPTSGFNEQFF.

V and J are TRBV20-1 and TRBJ2-1; D uncertain. Germline V gene sequence: CDR1 DFQATT, CDR2 SNEGSKA (reference sequence). The CDR3 is 9 amino acids. V dropped 6 bases and J dropped 9 bases, with 6 bases sitting between them. The CDR3 region has the DNA TGCAGTGCGGGCCCTGAGCAGTTCTTC. Its translation is CSAGPEQFF.

J is TRBJ2-1 and V is TRBV5-4, with TRBD2 identical over 7 bases. This CDR3 comprises 15 residues. With 1 base clipped from V and 0 bases from J, the junction kept 1 base outside the gene matches. CDR1 is SGHNT and CDR2 is YYREEE in the germline V gene (reference sequence). This CDR3 is CASSLRGSSYNEQFF. CDR3 coding DNA: TGTGCCAGCAGCTTGCGCGGGAGCTCCTACAATGAGCAGTTCTTC.

This sequence joins TRBV7-2 and TRBJ2-1, with a tentative D call TRBD2 (7 bases). Looked up from germline, CDR1 is SGHTA and CDR2 is FQGNSA. CDR3 size: 14 residues. V lost 5 bases and J lost 10, with 18 bases in between. Written as DNA, the CDR3 is TGTGCCAGCAGCCATCCGGCGGGGGCAGTAGAGCAGTTCTTC. Its protein is CASSHPAGAVEQFF.

The chain has TRBV12-5 and TRBJ1-2; the match to TRBD1 covers 10 bases. Germline V lookup: CDR1 LGHNT, CDR2 FRNRAP. CDR3 length: 16 amino acids. With V trimmed by 1 base and J by 8 bases, 10 bases remained unmatched. The CDR3 reads CASGLESGTGAGGYTF. CDR3 in DNA: TGTGCTAGTGGTTTGGAATCCGGGACAGGGGCGGGGGGCTACACCTTC.

This chain joins TRBV15 and TRBJ1-2; 7 bases map to TRBD1. Germline values: CDR1 LNHNV, CDR2 YYDKDF (reference sequence). The CDR3 contains 17 residues. The V segment lost 3 bases and the J segment 3 bases; nucleotides outside the gene matches: 13. The CDR3, as DNA: TGTGCCACCAGCAGTAATTTAGGGGGCCCTACGGACTATGGCTACACCTTC. Amino acids: CATSSNLGGPTDYGYTF.

This clone was seen just once. V gene TRBV19 combines with J gene TRBJ2-7; TRBD1 agrees at 9 bases. V was clipped by 1 base and J by 2 bases; unmatched bases: 6. The germline gives CDR1 LNHDA, CDR2 SQIVND (reference sequence). This CDR3 contains 16 residues. CDR3 amino acids: CASSIGTGDGAYEQYF. The CDR3 coding sequence is TGTGCCAGTAGTATAGGGACAGGGGATGGGGCCTACGAGCAGTACTTC.

The genes are TRBV30 and TRBJ1-1; 7 bases agree with TRBD1. The germline CDR1 and CDR2 sequences are GTSNPN and SVGIG (reference sequence). V lost 2 bases to trimming and J lost 5 bases; unmatched junction nucleotides: 8. This CDR3 region has 14 residues. CDR3: CAWSSRRGRTEAFF. CDR3 coding DNA: TGTGCCTGGAGTTCCCGTAGGGGGCGAACTGAAGCTTTCTTT.

V usage is TRBV15 and J usage is TRBJ1-2; a weak D match, TRBD1 (6 bases). Looked up from germline, CDR1 is LNHNV and CDR2 is YYDKDF (reference sequence). The CDR3 totals 14 residues. Trimming left V 5 bases short and J 4 bases short, with 14 bases between. CDR3 bases: TGTGCCACCAGCCCCCTAGGGGACACCTATGGCTACACCTTC. Residues: CATSPLGDTYGYTF.

Here the CDR3 reads CASSGTGGVGGYTF. The DNA of the CDR3 is TGTGCCAGCAGTGGTACAGGGGGCGTGGGAGGCTACACCTTC. This chain uses TRBV2 with TRBJ1-2; 9 nucleotides agree with TRBD1. With 4 bases clipped from V and 8 bases from J, the junction kept 8 bases outside the gene matches. Germline-derived CDR1 and CDR2 are SNHLY and FYNNEI. The CDR3 loop spans 14 amino acids.

The V gene is TRBV13, the J gene TRBJ2-3; 9 bases line up with TRBD2. The CDR3 spans 15 residues. J gave up 3 bases and V 5 bases, and 6 bases lay outside the gene matches. Germline CDR1 PRHDT, CDR2 FYEKMQ (reference sequence). In nucleotides, the CDR3 is TGTGCCAGCAGCCGCAGACTAGCGGAGACAGATACGCAGTATTTT. It encodes CASSRRLAETDTQYF.

V gene TRBV5-1 combines with J gene TRBJ2-3; 10 nucleotides match TRBD1. After removal of 3 bases from V and 3 bases from J, the junction contained 10 bases not matched to a gene. The germline gives CDR1 SGHRS, CDR2 YFSETQ. The CDR3 consists of 17 residues. The CDR3: CASSYDRTGGRTDTQYF. The CDR3 DNA reads TGCGCCAGCAGCTACGACCGGACAGGGGGACGTACAGATACGCAGTATTTT.

This CDR3 is CASTPGGAGVTGANVLTF. As DNA, the CDR3 is TGTGCCAGCACCCCTGGGGGGGCGGGAGTCACTGGGGCCAACGTCCTGACTTTC. The chain carries TRBV28 and TRBJ2-6, with D tentatively TRBD2 (7 bases). The V gene lost 7 bases and the J gene lost 2 bases, with 21 bases spanning the gap. Looked up from germline, CDR1 is MDHEN and CDR2 is SYDVKM. This CDR3 region has 18 residues.

The chain is built from TRBV28 and TRBJ1-2, with 11 bases matching TRBD1. CDR3 length: 14 residues. V shed 3 bases, J shed 4 bases, and the junction held 1 base outside the gene matches. Germline assignment: CDR1 MDHEN and CDR2 SYDVKM. The CDR3 reads CASSFGTGGYGYTF. CDR3 in DNA: TGTGCCAGCAGTTTCGGGACAGGGGGCTATGGCTACACCTTC.

J is TRBJ2-7 and V is TRBV6-1, with D possibly being TRBD2 (6 bases). Trimming shortened V by 4 bases and J by 0 bases, and 19 bases separated the two germline ends. CDR3 length: 17 amino acids. CDR1 and CDR2 from the germline V gene are MNHNS and SASEGT. The CDR3 coding sequence is TGTGCCAGCAGTGTGGTGTCCGGGGGTAGTGCCTCCTACGAGCAGTACTTC. Translating gives CASSVVSGGSASYEQYF.

The V and J genes are TRBV6-6 and TRBJ1-5, with 7 bases identical to TRBD1. The V segment lost 6 bases and the J segment 7 bases; nucleotides outside the gene matches: 6. The CDR3 contains 13 residues. Per the germline V gene, CDR1 is MNHNY and CDR2 is SVGAGI (reference sequence). The CDR3 sequence is CASRAGTAQPQHF. The CDR3 DNA follows: TGTGCCAGCAGAGCCGGGACAGCGCAGCCCCAGCATTTT.

This clone was seen once. The chain couples TRBV9 to TRBJ2-7, with 8 bases fitting TRBD2. Unmatched junction bases numbered 9, after V lost 4 bases and J lost 3 bases. This CDR3 contains 15 residues. Germline V gives CDR1 SGDLS, CDR2 YYNGEE. The CDR3 sequence is CASSPEAGVNYEQYF. The CDR3 DNA is TGTGCCAGCAGCCCCGAAGCGGGAGTGAACTACGAGCAGTACTTC.

The V call is TRBV29-1, the J call TRBJ2-7, with 9 nucleotides matching TRBD1. Germline V gene lookup returns CDR1 SQVTM and CDR2 ANQGSEA. The trim removed 7 bases at V and 5 bases at J, leaving 3 bases unmatched. The CDR3 has 11 residues. CDR3 DNA: TGCAGCGCGGGACAGGGCGACGAGCAGTACTTC. Residues: CSAGQGDEQYF.